This T cell receptor beta chain was observed in a study of lymphopenia after photon versus proton radiotherapy. Findings and caveats of the study: Under photons, naive T cells and diversity fell while effector/memory populations rose.

Data came from immunoSEQ multiplex PCR; TCRdb stores just in-frame clones and leaves some out. The table has approximately 47,000 clones, 65% to 90% seen once. Of note for this clone: What it binds is unknown.

Trimming took off 6 bases at V and 3 bases at J, with 8 bases between the two ends. CDR1 and CDR2 (germline): KGHSH, LQKENI. This CDR3 has 13 amino acids. The chain links TRBV18 to TRBJ1-4; D unclear. The sample consisted of peripheral blood, taken from a patient treated with photon-based radiotherapy. This receptor was obtained from a man aged 35 to 55 with gastric cancer. As DNA, the CDR3 is TGTGCCAGCTCGAGCAGCTCTAATGAAAAACTGTTTTTT. The encoded protein is CASSSSSNEKLFF.